What follows are 15 T cell receptor beta chains derived from one specimen sequenced in a study of CD8+CD57+ T cells in acquired aplastic anemia. It was genomic DNA that served as the template for profiling TCR beta VDJ and CDR3. TCRdb reprocessed the reads with MiXCR, giving one entry per CDR3 protein. The data hold 50,000 to 65,000 distinct CDR3 sequences, with roughly 54% observed a single time. The sequencing input was sorted CD4+, CD8+, or CD8+CD57+ T cells (not recorded which) from PBMCs. The receptor source for this set is a human donor in good health, serving as a control.

The CDR3 DNA is TGTGCCAGCAGCGACGGCGATAGCAATCAGCCCCAGCATTTT. Translation: CASSDGDSNQPQHF. The chain employs TRBV9 and TRBJ1-5; the D is unclear. The CDR3 is 14 amino acids. Trimming shortened V by 3 bases and J by 0 bases, and 7 bases separated the two germline ends. Per germline, CDR1 SGDLS and CDR2 YYNGEE.

The chain carries TRBV11-1 and TRBJ2-7; TRBD2 agrees at 7 bases. CDR1 is SGHAT and CDR2 is FQDESV in the germline V gene (reference sequence). The CDR3 is made up of 13 amino acids. The V and J ends lost 3 bases and 3 bases, in that order; junction bases with no gene match: 2. The CDR3 protein is CASSFRGVYEQYF. CDR3 sequence (DNA): TGTGCCAGCAGCTTTCGGGGGGTCTACGAGCAGTACTTC.

This sequence joins TRBV15 and TRBJ2-7; D is ambiguous. V lost 8 bases and J lost 3, with 11 bases in between. Germline V gene sequence: CDR1 LNHNV, CDR2 YYDKDF (reference sequence). The CDR3 is made up of 12 amino acids. The CDR3 reads CATSGSYYEQYF. The CDR3 coding sequence is TGTGCCACCTCCGGCAGCTACTACGAGCAGTACTTC.

About this clonotype: One end of the junction fails to match germline, which may point to a read error. In DNA, the CDR3 is TGTGCCAGCAGTTATCAGACCCCAACTGAAGCTCTCTTT. This gives the protein CASSYQTPTEALF. The V and J genes are TRBV25-1 and TRBJ1-1, with no clear D. The CDR3 length is 13 residues. CDR1 MGHDK and CDR2 SYGVNS come from the germline V gene.

This clonotype was found many times. The chain joins TRBV7-3 to TRBJ2-7; 9 bases map to TRBD2. This CDR3 has 16 amino acids. V was pared by 5 bases and J by 2 bases, with 10 bases of the junction left unmatched. Germline values: CDR1 SGHTA, CDR2 FQGTGA. In DNA, the CDR3 is TGTGCCAGCAGCCCGGGACTAGCTGAAAAAACCTACGAGCAGTACTTC. It yields the protein CASSPGLAEKTYEQYF. Combining the CDR3 with reference TRBV7-3 and TRBJ2-7 gives the whole variable domain GAGVSQTPSNKVTEKGKYVELRCDPISGHTALYWYRQSLGQGPEFLIYFQGTGAADDSGLPNDRFFAVRPEGSVSTLKIQRTERGDSAVYLCASSPGLAEKTYEQYFGPGTRLTVT.

A single count supports this clonotype. V is TRBV4-1 and J is TRBJ1-4; tentatively, D is TRBD1 (5 bases). There are 15 residues in the CDR3. Germline CDR1 is MGHRA and CDR2 is YSYEKL. CDR3 coding DNA: TGCGTCAACAGCCCCTGGGGGGGAGGAAATGAAAAACTGTTTTTT. As protein: CVNSPWGGGNEKLFF.

This clonotype was seen ten or more times. The gene calls are TRBV5-1 and TRBJ2-5; 7 bases fit TRBD2. V shed 0 bases, J shed 2 bases, and the junction held 13 bases outside the gene matches. This CDR3 has 18 amino acids. Germline assignment: CDR1 SGHRS and CDR2 YFSETQ. CDR3 bases: TGCGCCAGCAGCTTGGGTAGCGGGCCCCGGGGATGGCAAGAGACCCAGTACTTC. It translates to CASSLGSGPRGWQETQYF.

This clonotype is medium-sized by share. The chain links TRBV7-6 to TRBJ2-7; tentatively, D is TRBD1 or TRBD2 (5 bases each). The CDR3 is 14 amino acids. CDR1 and CDR2 from the germline V gene are SGHVS and FNYEAQ. V was pared by 3 bases and J by 2 bases, with 11 bases between. CDR3 DNA: TGTGCCAGCAGCTTCCGGGACGGACCCTACGAGCAGTACTTC. Protein sequence: CASSFRDGPYEQYF.

The J gene is TRBJ2-5, the V gene TRBV29-1; a possible D gene is TRBD2 (5 bases). Germline assignment: CDR1 SQVTM and CDR2 ANQGSEA. With 6 bases removed from V and 5 bases from J, the gap between germline ends came to 19 bases. The CDR3 has 14 amino acids. The CDR3 loop is CSVVKGGSAETQYF. The CDR3 DNA sequence: TGCAGCGTCGTAAAAGGCGGGTCAGCGGAGACCCAGTACTTC.

This clonotype was seen a single time. J is TRBJ2-2 and V is TRBV7-2; TRBD1 matches 8 bases. Trimming took 5 bases from V and 4 from J; bases not matched to a gene: 3. The CDR3 extends over 14 amino acids. Germline assignment: CDR1 SGHTA and CDR2 FQGNSA. The CDR3 region has the DNA TGTGCCAGCAGCCCAACAGGGGGCACCGGGGAGCTGTTTTTT. This codes for CASSPTGGTGELFF.

Concerning this clonotype itself: At one end the junction does not follow the germline gene, possibly because of a read error. The chain employs TRBV12-3 or TRBV12-4 and TRBJ2-7; TRBD2 agrees at 10 bases. CDR3 size: 15 residues. As DNA, the CDR3 is TGCGCCAGCAGTGGGGGGACTAGCGTTGGTTACGAGCAGTACTTC. It encodes CASSGGTSVGYEQYF.

The chain combines TRBV2 with TRBJ2-7; TRBD2 matches 11 bases. Germline V gene data show CDR1 as SNHLY and CDR2 as FYNNEI. Unmatched junction bases numbered 6, after V lost 3 bases and J lost 11 bases. The CDR3 is made up of 13 amino acids. DNA of the CDR3: TGTGCCAGCAGTGAGCTAGCGGGGGGCCATGAGTACTTC. It yields the protein CASSELAGGHEYF.

The chain recombines TRBV2 with TRBJ2-3; D might be TRBD1 or TRBD2, each matching 5 bases. Germline assignment: CDR1 SNHLY and CDR2 FYNNEI. The CDR3 runs 11 residues. V lost 8 bases to trimming and J lost 6 bases, with 9 bases between them. The CDR3 coding sequence is TGTGCCAGCGGGGGAGCGGATACGCAGTATTTT. This codes for CASGGADTQYF.

In its sample, this clonotype ranks as medium-sized. This rearrangement joins TRBV19 to TRBJ2-3; the D is unclear. CDR1 LNHDA and CDR2 SQIVND come from the germline V gene (reference sequence). The CDR3 consists of 14 residues. V shed 3 bases and J shed 4 bases, with 11 bases lying between them. This CDR3 is CASSIAGTADTQYF. In nucleotides, the CDR3 is TGTGCCAGTAGTATTGCAGGTACTGCAGATACGCAGTATTTT. The variable domain in full, completed from reference TRBV19 and TRBJ2-3, reads DGGITQSPKYLFRKEGQNVTLSCEQNLNHDAMYWYRQDPGQGLRLIYYSQIVNDFQKGDIAEGYSVSREKKESFPLTVTSAQKNPTAFYLCASSIAGTADTQYFGPGTRLTVL.

This chain connects TRBV20-1 to TRBJ1-5; D might be TRBD1 (5 bases). The CDR3 consists of 12 residues. V lost 3 bases and J lost 7, with 10 bases in between. The germline CDR1 and CDR2 sequences are DFQATT and SNEGSKA (reference sequence). The CDR3 spells CSARGGGQPQHF. The CDR3 DNA follows: TGCAGTGCTAGGGGGGGGGGGCAGCCCCAGCATTTT.